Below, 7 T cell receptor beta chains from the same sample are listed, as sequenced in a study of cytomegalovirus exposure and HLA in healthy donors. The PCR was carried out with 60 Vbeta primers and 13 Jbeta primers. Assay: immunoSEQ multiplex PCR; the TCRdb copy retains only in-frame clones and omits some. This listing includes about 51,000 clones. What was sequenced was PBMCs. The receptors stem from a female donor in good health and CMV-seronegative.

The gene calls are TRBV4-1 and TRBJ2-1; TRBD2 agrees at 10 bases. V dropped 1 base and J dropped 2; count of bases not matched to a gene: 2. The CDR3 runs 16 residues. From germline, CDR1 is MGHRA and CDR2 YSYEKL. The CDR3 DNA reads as TGCGCCAGCAGCCAAGTCGGACTAGCGGCCTACAATGAGCAGTTCTTC. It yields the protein CASSQVGLAAYNEQFF.

The CDR3 nucleotides are TGTGCCAGCAGTAAGACAGGGGAAAATCAGCCCCAGCATTTT. Its protein product is CASSKTGENQPQHF. The chain joins TRBV6-1 to TRBJ1-5, with 8 bases lining up with TRBD1. The CDR3 is 14 amino acids. Unmatched junction bases numbered 4, after V lost 5 bases and J lost 4 bases. Germline assignment: CDR1 MNHNS and CDR2 SASEGT.

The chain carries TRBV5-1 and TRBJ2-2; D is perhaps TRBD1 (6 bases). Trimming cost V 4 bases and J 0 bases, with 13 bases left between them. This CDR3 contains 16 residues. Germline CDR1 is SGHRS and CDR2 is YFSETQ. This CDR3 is CASSHGTLANTGELFF. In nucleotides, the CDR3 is TGCGCCAGCAGCCACGGGACACTCGCGAACACCGGGGAGCTGTTTTTT.

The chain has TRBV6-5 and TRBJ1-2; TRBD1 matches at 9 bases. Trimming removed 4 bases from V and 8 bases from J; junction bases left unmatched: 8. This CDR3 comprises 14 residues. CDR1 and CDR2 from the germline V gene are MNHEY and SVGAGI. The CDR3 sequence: CASSLIGTGKGYTF. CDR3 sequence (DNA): TGTGCCAGCAGTTTAATCGGGACAGGGAAAGGCTACACCTTC.

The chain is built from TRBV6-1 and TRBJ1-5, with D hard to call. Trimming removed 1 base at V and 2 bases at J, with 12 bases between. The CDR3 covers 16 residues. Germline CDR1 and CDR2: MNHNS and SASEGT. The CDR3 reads CASSEVGMGGNQPQHF. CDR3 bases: TGTGCCAGCAGTGAAGTCGGTATGGGAGGCAATCAGCCCCAGCATTTT.

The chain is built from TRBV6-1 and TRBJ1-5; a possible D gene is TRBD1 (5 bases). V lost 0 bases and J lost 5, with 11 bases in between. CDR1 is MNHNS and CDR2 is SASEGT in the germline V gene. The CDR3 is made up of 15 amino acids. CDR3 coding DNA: TGTGCCAGCAGTGAAGCAGCCAGGGATGATCAGCCCCAGCATTTT. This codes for CASSEAARDDQPQHF.

CDR3 sequence (DNA): TGTGCCAGCATCAAACAGGGCCTAACTAACTATGGCTACACCTTC. This translates into CASIKQGLTNYGYTF. The rearrangement links TRBV6-6 to TRBJ1-2, with TRBD1 as a possible D gene (6 bases). The germline V and J ends were trimmed by 7 bases and 0 bases, with 15 bases remaining between them. The germline V gene encodes CDR1 MNHNY and CDR2 SVGAGI (reference sequence). The CDR3 has 15 residues.